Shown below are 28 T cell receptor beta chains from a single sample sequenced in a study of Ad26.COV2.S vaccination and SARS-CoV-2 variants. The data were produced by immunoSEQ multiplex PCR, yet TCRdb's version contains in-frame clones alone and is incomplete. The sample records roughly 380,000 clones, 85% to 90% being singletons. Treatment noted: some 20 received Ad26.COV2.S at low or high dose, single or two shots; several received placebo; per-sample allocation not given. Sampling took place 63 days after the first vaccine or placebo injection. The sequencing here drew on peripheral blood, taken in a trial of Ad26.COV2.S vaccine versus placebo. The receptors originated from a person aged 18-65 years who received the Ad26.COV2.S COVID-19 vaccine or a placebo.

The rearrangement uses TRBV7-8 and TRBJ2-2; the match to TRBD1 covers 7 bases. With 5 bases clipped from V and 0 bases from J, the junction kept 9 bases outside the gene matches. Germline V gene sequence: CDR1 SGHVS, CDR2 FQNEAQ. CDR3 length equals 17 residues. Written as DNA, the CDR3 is TGTGCCAGCAGCCCCAGACAGGGATTAGCGAACACCGGGGAGCTGTTTTTT. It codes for CASSPRQGLANTGELFF. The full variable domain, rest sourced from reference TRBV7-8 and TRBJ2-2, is GAGVSQSPRYKVAKRGQDVALRCDPISGHVSLFWYQQALGQGPEFLTYFQNEAQLDKSGLPSDRFFAERPEGSVSTLKIQRTQQEDSAVYLCASSPRQGLANTGELFFGEGSRLTVL.

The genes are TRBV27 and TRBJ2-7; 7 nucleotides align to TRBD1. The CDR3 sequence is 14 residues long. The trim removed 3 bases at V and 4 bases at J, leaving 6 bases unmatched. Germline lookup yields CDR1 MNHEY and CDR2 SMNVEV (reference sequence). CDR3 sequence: CASSLAGTEYEQYF. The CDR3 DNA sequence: TGTGCCAGCAGTTTGGCCGGGACAGAGTACGAGCAGTACTTC.

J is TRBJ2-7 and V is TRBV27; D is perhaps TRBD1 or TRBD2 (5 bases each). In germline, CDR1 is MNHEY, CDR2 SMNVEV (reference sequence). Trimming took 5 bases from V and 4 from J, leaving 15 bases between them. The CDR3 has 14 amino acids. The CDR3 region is CASSVPGPRYEQYF. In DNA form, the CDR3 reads TGTGCCAGCAGTGTGCCGGGACCGAGATACGAGCAGTACTTC.

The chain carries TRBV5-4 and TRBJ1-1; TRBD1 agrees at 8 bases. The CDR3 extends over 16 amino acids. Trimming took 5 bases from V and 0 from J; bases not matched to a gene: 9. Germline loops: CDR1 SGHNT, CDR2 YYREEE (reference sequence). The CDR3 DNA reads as TGTGCCAGCAGTTCCGGACAGGGCATCGTGAACACTGAAGCTTTCTTT. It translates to CASSSGQGIVNTEAFF.

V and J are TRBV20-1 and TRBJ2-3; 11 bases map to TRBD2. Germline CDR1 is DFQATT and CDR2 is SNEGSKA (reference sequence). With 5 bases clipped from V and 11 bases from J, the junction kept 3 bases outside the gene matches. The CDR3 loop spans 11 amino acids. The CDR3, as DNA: TGCAGTGCTCCCGGGACTAGCGGGCAGTATTTT. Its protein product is CSAPGTSGQYF.

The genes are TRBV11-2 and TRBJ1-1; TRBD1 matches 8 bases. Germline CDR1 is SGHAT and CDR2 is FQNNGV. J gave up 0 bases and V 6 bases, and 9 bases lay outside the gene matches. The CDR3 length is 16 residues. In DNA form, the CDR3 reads TGTGCCAGCAGGGGACTGAGGACAGGGTTGAACACTGAAGCTTTCTTT. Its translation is CASRGLRTGLNTEAFF.

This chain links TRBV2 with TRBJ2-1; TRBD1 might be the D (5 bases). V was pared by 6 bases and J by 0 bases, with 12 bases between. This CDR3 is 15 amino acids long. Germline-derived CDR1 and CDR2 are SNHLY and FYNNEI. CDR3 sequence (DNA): TGTGCCAGCAGACCCGACAGAAGCTCCTACAATGAGCAGTTCTTC. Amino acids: CASRPDRSSYNEQFF.

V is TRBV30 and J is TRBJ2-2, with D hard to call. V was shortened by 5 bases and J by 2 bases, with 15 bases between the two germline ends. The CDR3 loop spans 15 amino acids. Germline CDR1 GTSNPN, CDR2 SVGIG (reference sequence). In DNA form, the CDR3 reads TGTGCCTGGGAAGGGAACTTACGAAACACCGGGGAGCTGTTTTTT. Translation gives CAWEGNLRNTGELFF.

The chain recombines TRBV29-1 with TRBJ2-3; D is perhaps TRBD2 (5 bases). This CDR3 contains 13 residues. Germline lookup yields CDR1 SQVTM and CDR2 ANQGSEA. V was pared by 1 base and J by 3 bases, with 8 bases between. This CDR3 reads CSVEGQRTDTQYF. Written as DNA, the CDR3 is TGCAGCGTTGAAGGGCAGCGGACAGATACGCAGTATTTT.

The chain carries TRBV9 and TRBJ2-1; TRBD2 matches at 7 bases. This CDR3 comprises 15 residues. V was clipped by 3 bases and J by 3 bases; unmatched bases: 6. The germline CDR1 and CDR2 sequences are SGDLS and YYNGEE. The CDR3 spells CASSGQAGLYNEQFF. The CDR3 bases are TGTGCCAGCAGCGGTCAAGCGGGGCTCTACAATGAGCAGTTCTTC.

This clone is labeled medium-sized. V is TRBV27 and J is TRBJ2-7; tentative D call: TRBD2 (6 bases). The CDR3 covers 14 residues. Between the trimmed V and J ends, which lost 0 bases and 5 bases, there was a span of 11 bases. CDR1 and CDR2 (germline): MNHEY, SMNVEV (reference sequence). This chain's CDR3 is CASSLSRDWNEQYF. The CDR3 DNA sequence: TGTGCCAGCAGTTTATCCCGGGACTGGAACGAGCAGTACTTC.

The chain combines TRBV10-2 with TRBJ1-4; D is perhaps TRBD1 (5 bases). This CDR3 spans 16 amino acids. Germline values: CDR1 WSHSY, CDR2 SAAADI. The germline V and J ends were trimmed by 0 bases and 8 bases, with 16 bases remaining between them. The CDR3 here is CASSESFRTRREKLFF. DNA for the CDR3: TGCGCCAGCAGTGAGTCATTTCGGACACGAAGAGAAAAACTGTTTTTT.

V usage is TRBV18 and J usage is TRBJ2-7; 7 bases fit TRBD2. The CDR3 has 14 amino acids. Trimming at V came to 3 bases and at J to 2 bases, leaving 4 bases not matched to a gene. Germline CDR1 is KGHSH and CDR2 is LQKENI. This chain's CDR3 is CASSPRGGTYEQYF. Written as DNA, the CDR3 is TGTGCCAGCTCACCGCGCGGGGGAACCTACGAGCAGTACTTC.

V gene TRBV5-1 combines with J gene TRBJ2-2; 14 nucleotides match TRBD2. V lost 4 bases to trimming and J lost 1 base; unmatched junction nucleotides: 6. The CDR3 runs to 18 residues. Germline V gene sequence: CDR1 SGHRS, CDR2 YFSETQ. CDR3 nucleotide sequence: TGCGCCAGCAGCAAAGGACTAGCGGGGGGAAGGAACACCGGGGAGCTGTTTTTT. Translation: CASSKGLAGGRNTGELFF.

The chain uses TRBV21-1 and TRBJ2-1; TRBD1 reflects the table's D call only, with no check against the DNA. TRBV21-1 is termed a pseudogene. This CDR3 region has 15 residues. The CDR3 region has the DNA TGTGCCAGCAGCAAAGGGGCAGCTGCATACAATGAGCAGTTCTTC. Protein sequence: CASSKGAAAYNEQFF.

CDR3 nucleotide sequence: TGTGCCAGCTCACAAGGGGGGACAGGGACTTCACCCCTCCACTTT. It translates to CASSQGGTGTSPLHF. The chain is built from TRBV18 and TRBJ1-6; 9 bases agree with TRBD1. The CDR3 has 15 amino acids. Germline V gene data show CDR1 as KGHSH and CDR2 as LQKENI. The V and J ends lost 4 bases and 9 bases, in that order; junction bases with no gene match: 7.

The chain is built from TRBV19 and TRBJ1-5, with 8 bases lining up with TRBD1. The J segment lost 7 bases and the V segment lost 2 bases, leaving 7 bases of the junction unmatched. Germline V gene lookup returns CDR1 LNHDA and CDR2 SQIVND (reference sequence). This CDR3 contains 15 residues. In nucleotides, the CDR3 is TGTGCCAGTAGTATACCCAGCGACAGGGGCCAGCCCCAGCATTTT. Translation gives CASSIPSDRGQPQHF.

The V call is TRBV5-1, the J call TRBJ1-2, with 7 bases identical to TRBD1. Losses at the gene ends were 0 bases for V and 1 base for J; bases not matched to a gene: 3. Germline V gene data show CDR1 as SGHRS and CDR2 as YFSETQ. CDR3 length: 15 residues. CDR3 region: CASSLEGGVNYGYTF. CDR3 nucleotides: TGCGCCAGCAGCTTGGAAGGGGGCGTTAACTATGGCTACACCTTC.

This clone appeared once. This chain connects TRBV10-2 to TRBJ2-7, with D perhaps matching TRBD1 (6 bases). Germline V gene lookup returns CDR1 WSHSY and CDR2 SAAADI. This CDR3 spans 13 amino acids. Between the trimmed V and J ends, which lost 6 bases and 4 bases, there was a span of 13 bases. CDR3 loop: CASSGTFPYEQYF. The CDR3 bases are TGCGCCAGCAGCGGGACATTCCCTTACGAGCAGTACTTC.

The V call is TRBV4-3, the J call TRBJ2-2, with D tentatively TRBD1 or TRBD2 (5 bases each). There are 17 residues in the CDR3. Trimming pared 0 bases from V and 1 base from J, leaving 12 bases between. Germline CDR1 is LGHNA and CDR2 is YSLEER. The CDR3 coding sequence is TGCGCCAGCAGCCAAGAGGTGGGGGTCATGAACACCGGGGAGCTGTTTTTT. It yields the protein CASSQEVGVMNTGELFF.

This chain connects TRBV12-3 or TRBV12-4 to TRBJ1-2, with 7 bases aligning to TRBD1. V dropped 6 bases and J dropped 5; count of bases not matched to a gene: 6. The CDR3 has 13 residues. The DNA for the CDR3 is TGTGCCAGCAGCCCAACAGGGGAGTATGGCTACACCTTC. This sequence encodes CASSPTGEYGYTF.

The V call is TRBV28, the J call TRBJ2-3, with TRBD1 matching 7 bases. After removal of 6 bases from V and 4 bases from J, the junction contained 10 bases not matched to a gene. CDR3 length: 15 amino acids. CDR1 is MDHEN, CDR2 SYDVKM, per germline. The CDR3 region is CASSWGQSISDTQYF. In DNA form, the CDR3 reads TGTGCCAGCAGCTGGGGACAGTCAATTTCAGATACGCAGTATTTT. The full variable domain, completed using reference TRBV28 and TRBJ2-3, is DVKVTQSSRYLVKRTGEKVFLECVQDMDHENMFWYRQDPGLGLRLIYFSYDVKMKEKGDIPEGYSVSREKKERFSLILESASTNQTSMYLCASSWGQSISDTQYFGPGTRLTVL.

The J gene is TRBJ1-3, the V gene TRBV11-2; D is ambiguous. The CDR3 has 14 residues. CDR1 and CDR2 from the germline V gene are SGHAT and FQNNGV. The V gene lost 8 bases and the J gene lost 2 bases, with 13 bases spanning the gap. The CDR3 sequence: CASLNPRTGNTIYF. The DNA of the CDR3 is TGTGCCAGCCTGAACCCGAGGACTGGAAACACCATATATTTT.

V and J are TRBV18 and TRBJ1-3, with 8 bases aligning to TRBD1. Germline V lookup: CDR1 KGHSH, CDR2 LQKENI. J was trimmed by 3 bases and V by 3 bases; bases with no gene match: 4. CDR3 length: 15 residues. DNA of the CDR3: TGTGCCAGCTCACCCGAGACAGGGGTTGGAAACACCATATATTTT. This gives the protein CASSPETGVGNTIYF. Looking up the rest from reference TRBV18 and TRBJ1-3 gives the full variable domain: NAGVMQNPRHLVRRRGQEARLRCSPMKGHSHVYWYRQLPEEGLKFMVYLQKENIIDESGMPKERFSAEFPKEGPSILRIQQVVRGDSAAYFCASSPETGVGNTIYFGEGSWLTVV.

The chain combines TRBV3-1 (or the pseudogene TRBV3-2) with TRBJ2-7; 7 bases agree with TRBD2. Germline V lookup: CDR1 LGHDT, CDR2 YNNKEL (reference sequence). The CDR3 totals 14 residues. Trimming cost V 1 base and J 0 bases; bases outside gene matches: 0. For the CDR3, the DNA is TGTGCCAGCAGCCAAGGCGGGGGCTCCTACGAGCAGTACTTC. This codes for CASSQGGGSYEQYF.

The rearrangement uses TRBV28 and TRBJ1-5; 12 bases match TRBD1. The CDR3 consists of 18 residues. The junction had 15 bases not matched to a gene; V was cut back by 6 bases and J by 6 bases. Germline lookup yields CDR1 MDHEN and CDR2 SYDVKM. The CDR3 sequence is CASSGYRDRGRFGQPQHF. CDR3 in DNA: TGTGCCAGCAGCGGATACCGGGACAGGGGGCGTTTTGGTCAGCCCCAGCATTTT.

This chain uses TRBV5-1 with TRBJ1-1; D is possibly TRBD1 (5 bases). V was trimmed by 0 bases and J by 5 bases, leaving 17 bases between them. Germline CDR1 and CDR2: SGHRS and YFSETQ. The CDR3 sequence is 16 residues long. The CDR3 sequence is CASSLASQGGWTEAFF. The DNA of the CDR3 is TGCGCCAGCAGCTTGGCCAGTCAGGGAGGGTGGACTGAAGCTTTCTTT.

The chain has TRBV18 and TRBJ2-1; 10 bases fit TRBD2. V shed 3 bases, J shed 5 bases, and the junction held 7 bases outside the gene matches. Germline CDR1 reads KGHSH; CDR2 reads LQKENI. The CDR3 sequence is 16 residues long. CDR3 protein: CASSPVLAGVNNEQFF. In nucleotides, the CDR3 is TGTGCCAGCTCACCTGTCCTAGCGGGGGTGAACAATGAGCAGTTCTTC.